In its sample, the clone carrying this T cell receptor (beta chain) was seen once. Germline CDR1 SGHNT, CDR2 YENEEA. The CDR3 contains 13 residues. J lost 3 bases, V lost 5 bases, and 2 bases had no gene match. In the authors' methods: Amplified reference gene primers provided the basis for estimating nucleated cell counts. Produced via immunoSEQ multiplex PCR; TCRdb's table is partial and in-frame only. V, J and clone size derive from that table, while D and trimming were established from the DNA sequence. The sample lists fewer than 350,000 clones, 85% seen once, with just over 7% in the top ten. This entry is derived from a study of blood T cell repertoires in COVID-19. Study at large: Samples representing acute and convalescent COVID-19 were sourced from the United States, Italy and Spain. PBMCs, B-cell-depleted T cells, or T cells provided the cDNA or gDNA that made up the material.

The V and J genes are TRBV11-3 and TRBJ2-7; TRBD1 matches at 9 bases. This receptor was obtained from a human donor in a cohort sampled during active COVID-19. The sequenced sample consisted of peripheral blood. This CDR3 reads CASSPTGGYEQYF. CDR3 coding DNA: TGTGCCAGCAGCCCGACAGGGGGCTACGAGCAGTACTTC.